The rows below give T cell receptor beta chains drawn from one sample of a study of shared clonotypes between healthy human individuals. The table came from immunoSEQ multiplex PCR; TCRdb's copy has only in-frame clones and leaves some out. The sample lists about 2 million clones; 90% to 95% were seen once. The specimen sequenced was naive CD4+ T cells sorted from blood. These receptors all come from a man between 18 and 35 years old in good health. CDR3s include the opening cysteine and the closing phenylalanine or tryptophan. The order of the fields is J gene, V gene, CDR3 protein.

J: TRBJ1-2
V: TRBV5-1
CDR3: CASSLVGTLNYGYTF

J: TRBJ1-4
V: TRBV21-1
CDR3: CASSRVRNEKLFF

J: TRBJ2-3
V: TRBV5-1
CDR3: CASSFGLAGGPNTDTQYF

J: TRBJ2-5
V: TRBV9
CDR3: CASSVAASGGRGQETQYF

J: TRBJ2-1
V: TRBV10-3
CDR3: CAIGRADNEQFF

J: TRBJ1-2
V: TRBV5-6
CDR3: CATTEGVNYGYTF

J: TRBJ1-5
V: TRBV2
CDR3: CASSETGQGGYQPQHF

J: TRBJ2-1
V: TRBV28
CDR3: CASTTPDHNEQFF

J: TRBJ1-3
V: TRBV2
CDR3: CASNESPSGNTIYF

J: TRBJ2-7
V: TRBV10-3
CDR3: CASRDGLTYEQYF

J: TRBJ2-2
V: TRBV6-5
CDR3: CASSHPRAEGVELFF

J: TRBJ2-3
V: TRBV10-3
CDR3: CAISERSEATDTQYF

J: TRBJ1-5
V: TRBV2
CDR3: CASSDDRNQPQHF

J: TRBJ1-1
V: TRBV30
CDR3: CAWSSDYNTEAFF

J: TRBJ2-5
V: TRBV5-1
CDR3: CASFEAGGLETQYF

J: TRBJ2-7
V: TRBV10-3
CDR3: CAISDDYEQYF

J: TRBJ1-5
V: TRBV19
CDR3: CASSIDRGNQPQHF

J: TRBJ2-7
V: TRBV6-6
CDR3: CASSHRLAGGHDEQYF

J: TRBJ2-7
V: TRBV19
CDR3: CASSRQGLTYEQYF

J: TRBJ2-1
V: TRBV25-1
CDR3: CASSDPRGYNEQFF

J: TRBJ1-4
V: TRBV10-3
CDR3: CAISKTGNEKLFF

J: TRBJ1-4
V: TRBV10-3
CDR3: CAISESWYEKLFF

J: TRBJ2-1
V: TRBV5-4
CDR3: CASSIRGYNEQFF

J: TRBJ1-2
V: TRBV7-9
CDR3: CASSFAGNYGYTF

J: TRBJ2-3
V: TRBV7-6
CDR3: CASSSLAGGSDTQYF

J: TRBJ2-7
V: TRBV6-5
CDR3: CASSFRDRGLYEQYF

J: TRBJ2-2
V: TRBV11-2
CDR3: CASSELAATGELFF

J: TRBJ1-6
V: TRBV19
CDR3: CASSMDRVNSPLHF

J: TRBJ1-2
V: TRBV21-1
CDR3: CASSILGTGVYYGYTF

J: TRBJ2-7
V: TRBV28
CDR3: CASSLQGTGNYEQYF

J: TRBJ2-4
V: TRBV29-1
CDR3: CSVVLTGAKNIQYF

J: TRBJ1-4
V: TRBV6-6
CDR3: CASSYSLNEKLFF

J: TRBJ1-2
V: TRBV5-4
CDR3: CASSLGGQITMGYTF

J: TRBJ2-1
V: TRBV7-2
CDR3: CASSTGQGWNEQFF